This TCR beta chain appears in the sequencing data of a study of T cell responses to AZD1222 COVID-19 vaccine. Findings and caveats of the study: Donors were largely white British and mainly female; clonal diversity was possibly underestimated. Spike-specific TCR breadth rose after two AZD1222 doses, and depth rose as well. Targeting of unmutated variant regions was reportedly seen in nearly half of spike-specific TCRs.

As regards this clone: Its cognate antigen is unknown.

TCRdb's table, derived via immunoSEQ multiplex PCR, lists solely in-frame clones and lacks some. In the table there are some 87,000 clones, more than 75% of which are singletons. The CDR3 runs to 15 residues. Germline CDR1 is LGHDT and CDR2 is YNNKEL (reference sequence). The V and J ends lost 2 bases and 2 bases respectively, with 12 bases between them. The receptor comes from an adult in good health. Material: peripheral blood, obtained on day 0 of MenACWY control vaccination. The chain carries TRBV3-1 (or the pseudogene TRBV3-2) and TRBJ2-5; possibly TRBD2 for D (5 bases). The CDR3 DNA reads TGTGCCAGCAGCCAACTTTTGGAGGTTCAAGAGACCCAGTACTTC. Translating gives CASSQLLEVQETQYF.